Below, 26 T cell receptor beta chains from the same sample are listed, as sequenced in a study of blood T cell repertoires in COVID-19. Measured with immunoSEQ multiplex PCR; TCRdb has only the in-frame clones, and not every one. The repertoire holds more than 55,000 clones, with about four fifths as singletons. Sequences were obtained from peripheral blood. Receptors were obtained from a woman of 80 years or more with acute or convalescent COVID-19.

This clone was recorded only once. The V call is TRBV29-1, the J call TRBJ2-6; 9 positions agree with TRBD1. Losses at the gene ends were 5 bases for V and 2 bases for J; bases not matched to a gene: 1. CDR3 length: 14 residues. CDR1 is SQVTM and CDR2 is ANQGSEA in the germline V gene. The CDR3: CSVRQGAGANVLTF. CDR3 coding DNA: TGCAGCGTTAGACAGGGGGCTGGGGCCAACGTCCTGACTTTC.

The rearrangement joins TRBV15 to TRBJ2-3; the D gene is possibly TRBD1 (5 bases). Deletions cut 3 bases from V and 1 base from J, with 14 bases between. This CDR3 is built from 16 residues. Germline-derived CDR1 and CDR2 are LNHNV and YYDKDF (reference sequence). DNA of the CDR3: TGTGCCACCAGCAGTGGAAGGGGATTCGGCACAGATACGCAGTATTTT. Amino acids: CATSSGRGFGTDTQYF.

This clone came up a few times. The rearrangement links TRBV11-2 to TRBJ2-2; 7 nucleotides match TRBD2. Germline CDR1 is SGHAT and CDR2 is FQNNGV. This CDR3 contains 17 residues. V lost 5 bases, J lost 2 bases, and 11 bases stayed unmatched. CDR3 in amino acids: CASSHPSGIFNTGELFF. The DNA for the CDR3 is TGTGCCAGCAGCCACCCAAGCGGGATTTTTAACACCGGGGAGCTGTTTTTT.

This clone was detected only a few times. The chain combines TRBV9 with TRBJ2-6; 8 bases map to TRBD1. Trimming took 2 bases from V and 2 from J; bases not matched to a gene: 0. Germline V gives CDR1 SGDLS, CDR2 YYNGEE. This CDR3 is built from 15 residues. CDR3 protein: CASSVRGPGANVLTF. For the CDR3, the DNA is TGTGCCAGCAGCGTCAGGGGGCCTGGGGCCAACGTCCTGACTTTC.

The chain joins TRBV7-8 to TRBJ1-2; 8 nucleotides match TRBD1. V was pared by 1 base and J by 4 bases, with 8 bases of the junction left unmatched. The CDR3 spans 16 residues. Germline V gives CDR1 SGHVS, CDR2 FQNEAQ. In DNA form, the CDR3 reads TGTGCCAGCAGCTTAGTGGCAGGGGGCGGGAGCTATGGCTACACCTTC. Amino acid sequence: CASSLVAGGGSYGYTF. Drawing the rest from reference TRBV7-8 and TRBJ1-2, the complete variable domain is GAGVSQSPRYKVAKRGQDVALRCDPISGHVSLFWYQQALGQGPEFLTYFQNEAQLDKSGLPSDRFFAERPEGSVSTLKIQRTQQEDSAVYLCASSLVAGGGSYGYTFGSGTRLTVV.

This chain connects TRBV4-1 to TRBJ2-3, with 7 bases fitting TRBD2. CDR3 size: 18 residues. Germline-derived CDR1 and CDR2 are MGHRA and YSYEKL. With V trimmed by 2 bases and J by 1 base, 12 bases remained unmatched. The CDR3 nucleotides read TGCGCCAGCAGCCAAAGACTACTAGCGAGACTTGGCACAGATACGCAGTATTTT. It translates to CASSQRLLARLGTDTQYF.

The rearrangement links TRBV6-5 to TRBJ1-5; no definite D call. The CDR3 extends over 11 amino acids. Trimming pared 6 bases from V and 4 bases from J, leaving 4 bases between. Looked up from germline, CDR1 is MNHEY and CDR2 is SVGAGI. The chain's CDR3 is CASSVNQPQHF. DNA for the CDR3: TGTGCCAGCAGCGTGAATCAGCCCCAGCATTTT.

The chain is built from TRBV6-2 or TRBV6-3 and TRBJ1-5, with 7 bases matching TRBD1. The CDR3 covers 16 residues. Germline trimming cut 2 bases from V and 5 bases from J; bases unmatched to any gene: 9. Germline CDR1 is MNHEY and CDR2 is SVGEGT. The CDR3 sequence is CASSYPRAGGYQPQHF. The DNA of the CDR3 is TGTGCCAGCAGTTACCCCAGGGCAGGGGGATATCAGCCCCAGCATTTT.

In this sample, this clone is medium-sized. The rearrangement links TRBV27 to TRBJ2-1; 10 nucleotides agree with TRBD1. The germline CDR1 and CDR2 sequences are MNHEY and SMNVEV (reference sequence). The CDR3 is made up of 15 amino acids. V trimming: 8 bases; J trimming: 4 bases; junction bases outside the gene matches: 8. Written as DNA, the CDR3 is TGTGCCAGCCGACTGACAGGGGGCGGGTACAATGAGCAGTTCTTC. Amino acids: CASRLTGGGYNEQFF.

The V gene is TRBV12-3 or TRBV12-4, the J gene TRBJ2-1; D is uncertain. Trimming removed 5 bases at V and 4 bases at J, with 3 bases between. CDR3 length: 11 amino acids. The CDR3 DNA follows: TGTGCCAGCAGTCAATACAATGAGCAGTTCTTC. Its protein is CASSQYNEQFF.

V gene TRBV2 combines with J gene TRBJ2-1; TRBD2 agrees at 9 bases. Germline trimming cut 7 bases from V and 10 bases from J; bases unmatched to any gene: 11. CDR3 length equals 14 residues. Germline values: CDR1 SNHLY, CDR2 FYNNEI. Here the CDR3 reads CASKRGARLDEQFF. The CDR3, as DNA: TGTGCCAGCAAGCGGGGGGCCAGACTGGACGAGCAGTTCTTC.

The chain couples TRBV6-2 or TRBV6-3 to TRBJ2-5; D is unclear. Per germline, CDR1 MNHEY and CDR2 SVGEGT. Trimming took off 5 bases at V and 4 bases at J, with 5 bases between the two ends. CDR3 length equals 11 residues. CDR3 region: CASSRRETQYF. CDR3 coding DNA: TGTGCCAGCAGTCGGAGAGAGACCCAGTACTTC.

The chain carries TRBV18 and TRBJ2-7, with a tentative D call TRBD1 (6 bases). Germline V gene sequence: CDR1 KGHSH, CDR2 LQKENI. This CDR3 has 17 amino acids. The ends were cut back, 3 bases at V and 2 bases at J, with 20 bases in the middle. This chain's CDR3 is CASSPGSGQRNPYEQYF. The CDR3, as DNA: TGTGCCAGCTCACCCGGTTCAGGACAGAGGAATCCCTACGAGCAGTACTTC.

The rearrangement links TRBV27 to TRBJ1-1; 7 bases fit TRBD1. Germline V CDR1 and CDR2: MNHEY, SMNVEV (reference sequence). V shed 3 bases, J shed 3 bases, and the junction held 4 bases outside the gene matches. The CDR3 contains 14 residues. The CDR3 region has the DNA TGTGCCAGCAGTTTTTTACAGGGGCACACTGAAGCTTTCTTT. Encoded protein: CASSFLQGHTEAFF.

The rearrangement links TRBV19 to TRBJ1-2, with D perhaps TRBD1 (6 bases). V was shortened by 5 bases and J by 1 base, with 11 bases between the two germline ends. The CDR3 contains 14 residues. CDR1 and CDR2 (germline): LNHDA, SQIVND (reference sequence). The CDR3, as DNA: TGTGCCAGTAGTCGAACCAGGGGTAACTATGGCTACACCTTC. Translating it yields CASSRTRGNYGYTF.

The V call is TRBV4-1, the J call TRBJ2-1; TRBD2 matches 10 bases. The CDR3 loop spans 16 amino acids. Germline V gene sequence: CDR1 MGHRA, CDR2 YSYEKL. The junction had 6 bases not matched to a gene; V was cut back by 3 bases and J by 4 bases. The CDR3 nucleotides read TGCGCCAGCAGCCACCTAGCGGGGGCCCAATACAATGAGCAGTTCTTC. Encoded protein: CASSHLAGAQYNEQFF.

The chain uses TRBV2 and TRBJ2-3, with 11 bases lining up with TRBD2. CDR3 size: 15 residues. The germline gives CDR1 SNHLY, CDR2 FYNNEI. J gave up 4 bases and V 5 bases, and 5 bases lay outside the gene matches. Here the CDR3 reads CASSLAGGRSDTQYF. The DNA of the CDR3 is TGTGCCAGCAGTTTAGCGGGGGGGCGCTCAGATACGCAGTATTTT. The full variable domain, its missing parts supplied by reference TRBV2 and TRBJ2-3, is EPEVTQTPSHQVTQMGQEVILRCVPISNHLYFYWYRQILGQKVEFLVSFYNNEISEKSEIFDDQFSVERPDGSNFTLKIRSTKLEDSAMYFCASSLAGGRSDTQYFGPGTRLTVL.

A few counts support this clone. The chain has TRBV6-5 and TRBJ2-3; TRBD1 matches 7 bases. With V trimmed by 8 bases and J by 1 base, 9 bases remained unmatched. CDR1 MNHEY and CDR2 SVGAGI come from the germline V gene. The CDR3 is made up of 15 amino acids. The CDR3 DNA is TGTGCCAGCGAGACAGGGTCTGAAGGCACAGATACGCAGTATTTT. Its translation is CASETGSEGTDTQYF.

CDR3 sequence reads: CASSEAVGSRNSPLHF. The CDR3, as DNA: TGTGCCAGCAGTGAAGCGGTGGGGAGTCGGAATTCACCCCTCCACTTT. This chain connects TRBV6-1 to TRBJ1-6; the D is unclear. CDR1 and CDR2 (germline): MNHNS, SASEGT. The CDR3 has 16 residues. Trimming left V 0 bases short and J 7 bases short, with 13 bases between.

V gene TRBV6-1 combines with J gene TRBJ2-7; 8 positions match TRBD1. This CDR3 region has 13 residues. V shed 6 bases and J 2 bases; nucleotides not matched to a gene: 3. Germline CDR1 is MNHNS and CDR2 is SASEGT. The chain's CDR3 is CASSRGPTYEQYF. The CDR3 nucleotides are TGTGCCAGCAGCAGGGGGCCCACCTACGAGCAGTACTTC.

The chain is built from TRBV19 and TRBJ1-5; 8 bases map to TRBD1. The CDR3 has 20 amino acids. Germline V lookup: CDR1 LNHDA, CDR2 SQIVND (reference sequence). With 6 bases clipped from V and 2 bases from J, the junction kept 21 bases outside the gene matches. The CDR3 region is CASSQAPNLRQGYGNQPQHF. The CDR3 region has the DNA TGTGCCAGTAGCCAAGCCCCAAACCTGAGACAGGGGTATGGCAATCAGCCCCAGCATTTT.

V and J are TRBV5-1 and TRBJ2-3; 7 bases fit TRBD1. This CDR3 spans 14 amino acids. CDR1 and CDR2 (germline): SGHRS, YFSETQ. The ends lost 3 bases at V and 0 bases at J; junction bases unmatched: 1. The CDR3 loop is CASSSTGSTDTQYF. The CDR3 coding sequence is TGCGCCAGCAGCTCGACAGGGAGCACAGATACGCAGTATTTT.

The genes are TRBV6-5 and TRBJ1-4; 7 bases align to TRBD1. V lost 0 bases, J lost 7 bases, and 2 bases stayed unmatched. The germline V gene encodes CDR1 MNHEY and CDR2 SVGAGI. This CDR3 has 14 residues. Written as DNA, the CDR3 is TGTGCCAGCAGTTACTCGGCAGGGGGTGAAAAACTGTTTTTT. It is translated as CASSYSAGGEKLFF.

V is TRBV6-2 or TRBV6-3 and J is TRBJ2-3; 16 bases line up with TRBD2. The J segment lost 8 bases and the V segment lost 0 bases, leaving 5 bases of the junction unmatched. Per germline, CDR1 MNHEY and CDR2 SVGEGT. The length of the CDR3 is 17 residues. The CDR3 reads CASSYSGLAGGTGTQYF. CDR3 nucleotides: TGTGCCAGCAGTTACTCGGGACTAGCGGGGGGGACTGGTACGCAGTATTTT.

J is TRBJ1-2 and V is TRBV7-9; D is perhaps TRBD1 (6 bases). Deletions cut 5 bases from V and 7 bases from J, with 14 bases between. Germline loops: CDR1 SEHNR, CDR2 FQNEAQ (reference sequence). The length of the CDR3 is 13 residues. The CDR3 DNA follows: TGTGCCAGCAGCCCTAACAGGGTAGGTGGCTACACCTTC. This sequence encodes CASSPNRVGGYTF.

The chain employs TRBV6-6 and TRBJ2-3, with 7 bases aligning to TRBD1. CDR1 is MNHNY, CDR2 SVGAGI, per germline (reference sequence). The J segment lost 1 base and the V segment lost 4 bases, leaving 5 bases of the junction unmatched. This CDR3 comprises 15 residues. The CDR3 sequence is CASSWGQFGTDTQYF. CDR3 bases: TGTGCCAGCAGTTGGGGACAGTTTGGCACAGATACGCAGTATTTT.